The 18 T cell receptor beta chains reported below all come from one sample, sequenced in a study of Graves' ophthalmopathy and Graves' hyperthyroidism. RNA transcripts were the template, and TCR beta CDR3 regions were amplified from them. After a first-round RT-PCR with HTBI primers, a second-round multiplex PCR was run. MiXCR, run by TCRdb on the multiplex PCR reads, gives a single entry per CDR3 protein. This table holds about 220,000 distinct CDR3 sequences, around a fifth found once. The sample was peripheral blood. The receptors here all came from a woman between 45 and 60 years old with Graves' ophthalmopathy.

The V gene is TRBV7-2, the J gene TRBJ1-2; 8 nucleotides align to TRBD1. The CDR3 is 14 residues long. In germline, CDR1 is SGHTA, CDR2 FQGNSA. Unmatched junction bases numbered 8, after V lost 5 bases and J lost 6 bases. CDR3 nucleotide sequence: TGTGCCAGCAGCGCGAACAGGGGGGGCCATGGCTACACCTTC. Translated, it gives CASSANRGGHGYTF.

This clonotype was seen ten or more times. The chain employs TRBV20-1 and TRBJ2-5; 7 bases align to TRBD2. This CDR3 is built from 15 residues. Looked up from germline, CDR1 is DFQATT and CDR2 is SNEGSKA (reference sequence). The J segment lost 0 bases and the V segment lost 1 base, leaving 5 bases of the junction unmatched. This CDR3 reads CSARGSSGNQETQYF. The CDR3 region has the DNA TGCAGTGCTAGAGGGTCTAGCGGTAACCAAGAGACCCAGTACTTC.

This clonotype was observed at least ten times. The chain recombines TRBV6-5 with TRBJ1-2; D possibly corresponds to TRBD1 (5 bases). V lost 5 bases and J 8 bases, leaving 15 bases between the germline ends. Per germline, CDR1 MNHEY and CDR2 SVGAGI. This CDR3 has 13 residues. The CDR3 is CASSPKGLGGYTF. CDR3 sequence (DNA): TGTGCCAGCAGTCCAAAGGGACTGGGGGGCTACACCTTC.

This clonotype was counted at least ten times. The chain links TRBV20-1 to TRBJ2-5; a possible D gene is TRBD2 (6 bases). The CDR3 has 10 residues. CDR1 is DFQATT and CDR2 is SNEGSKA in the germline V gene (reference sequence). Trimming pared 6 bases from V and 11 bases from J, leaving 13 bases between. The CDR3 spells CSAGKLAQYF. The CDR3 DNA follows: TGCAGTGCCGGAAAACTAGCACAGTACTTC.

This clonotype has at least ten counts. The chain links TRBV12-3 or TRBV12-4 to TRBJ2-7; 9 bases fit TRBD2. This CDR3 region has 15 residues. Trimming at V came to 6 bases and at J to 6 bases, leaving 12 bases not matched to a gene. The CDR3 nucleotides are TGTGCCAGCAGACGGACCGGGACTAGCATTTCCGAGCAGTACTTC. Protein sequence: CASRRTGTSISEQYF.

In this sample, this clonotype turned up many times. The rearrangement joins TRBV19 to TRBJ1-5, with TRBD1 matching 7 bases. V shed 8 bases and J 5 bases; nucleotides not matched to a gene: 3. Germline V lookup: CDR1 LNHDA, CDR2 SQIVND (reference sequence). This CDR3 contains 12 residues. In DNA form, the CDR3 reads TGTGCCAGTGAACAGGGGTATCAGCCCCAGCATTTT. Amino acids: CASEQGYQPQHF.

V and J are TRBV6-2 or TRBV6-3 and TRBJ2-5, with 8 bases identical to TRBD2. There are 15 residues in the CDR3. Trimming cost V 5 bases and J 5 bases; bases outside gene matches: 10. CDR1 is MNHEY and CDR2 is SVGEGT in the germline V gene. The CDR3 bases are TGTGCCAGCAGTCCCTCCGGACTAGCCGCCGAGACCCAGTACTTC. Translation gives CASSPSGLAAETQYF.

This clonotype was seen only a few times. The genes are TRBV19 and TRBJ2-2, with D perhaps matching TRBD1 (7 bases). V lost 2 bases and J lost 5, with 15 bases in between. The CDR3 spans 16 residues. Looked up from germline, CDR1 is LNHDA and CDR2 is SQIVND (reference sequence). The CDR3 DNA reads TGTGCCAGTAGTATATACCCGGCGGGACAGACCGGGGAGCTGTTTTTT. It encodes CASSIYPAGQTGELFF.

CDR3 residues: CSATRGQNSPLHF. CDR3 in DNA: TGCAGTGCTACCAGGGGTCAGAATTCACCCCTCCACTTT. This chain uses TRBV20-1 with TRBJ1-6; D may be TRBD1 (6 bases). CDR3 length equals 13 residues. Trimming shortened V by 4 bases and J by 7 bases, and 11 bases separated the two germline ends. Germline V CDR1 and CDR2: DFQATT, SNEGSKA (reference sequence).

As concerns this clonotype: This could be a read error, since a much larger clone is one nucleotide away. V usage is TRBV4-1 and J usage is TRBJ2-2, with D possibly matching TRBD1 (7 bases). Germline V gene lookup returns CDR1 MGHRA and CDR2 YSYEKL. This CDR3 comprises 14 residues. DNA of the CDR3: TGCGCCAGCACCCAGGGACAGAACACCGGGGGGCTGTTTTTT. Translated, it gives CASTQGQNTGGLFF.

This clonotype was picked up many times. Written as DNA, the CDR3 is TGTGCCAGCAGTTTTTTTGGGGGCCGCTCCTACGAGCAGTACTTC. This encodes CASSFFGGRSYEQYF. J is TRBJ2-7 and V is TRBV12-3 or TRBV12-4; D may be TRBD1 (6 bases). Trimming pared 3 bases from V and 0 bases from J, leaving 12 bases between. The CDR3 contains 15 residues.

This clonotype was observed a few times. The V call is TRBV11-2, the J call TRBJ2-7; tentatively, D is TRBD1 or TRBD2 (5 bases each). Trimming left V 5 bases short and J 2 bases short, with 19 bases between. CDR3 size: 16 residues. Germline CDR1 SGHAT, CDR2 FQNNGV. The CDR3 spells CASSARTGTFTYEQYF. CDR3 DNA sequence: TGTGCCAGCAGCGCGCGGACCGGGACCTTCACCTACGAGCAGTACTTC.

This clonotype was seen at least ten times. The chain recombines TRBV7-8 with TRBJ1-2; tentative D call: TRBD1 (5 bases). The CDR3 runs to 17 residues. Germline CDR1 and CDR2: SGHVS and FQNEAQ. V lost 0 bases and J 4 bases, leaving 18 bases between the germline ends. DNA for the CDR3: TGTGCCAGCAGCTTAGCGAGGGACCCAGGGATCGGCTATGGCTACACCTTC. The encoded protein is CASSLARDPGIGYGYTF. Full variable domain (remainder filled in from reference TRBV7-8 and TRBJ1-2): GAGVSQSPRYKVAKRGQDVALRCDPISGHVSLFWYQQALGQGPEFLTYFQNEAQLDKSGLPSDRFFAERPEGSVSTLKIQRTQQEDSAVYLCASSLARDPGIGYGYTFGSGTRLTVV.

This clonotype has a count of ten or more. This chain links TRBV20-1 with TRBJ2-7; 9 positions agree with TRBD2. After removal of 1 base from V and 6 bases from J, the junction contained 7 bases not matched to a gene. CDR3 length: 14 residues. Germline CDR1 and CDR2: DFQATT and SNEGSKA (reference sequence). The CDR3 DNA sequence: TGCAGTGCTAGAGTTTCTAGCGGGATAGGCGAGCAGTACTTC. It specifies CSARVSSGIGEQYF.

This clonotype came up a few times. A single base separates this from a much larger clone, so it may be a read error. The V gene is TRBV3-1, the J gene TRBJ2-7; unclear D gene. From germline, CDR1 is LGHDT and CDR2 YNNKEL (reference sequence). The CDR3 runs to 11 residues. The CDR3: CASSHSDEQYF. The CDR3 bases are TGTGCCAGCAGCCACTCCGACGAGCAGTACTTC.

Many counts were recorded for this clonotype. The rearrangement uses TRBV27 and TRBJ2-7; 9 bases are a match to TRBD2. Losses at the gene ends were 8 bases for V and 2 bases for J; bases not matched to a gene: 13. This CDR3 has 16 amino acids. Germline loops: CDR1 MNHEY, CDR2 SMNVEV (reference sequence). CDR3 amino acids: CASRPSLAGGTYEQYF. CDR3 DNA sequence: TGTGCCAGCCGTCCGTCGTTGGCGGGAGGGACCTACGAGCAGTACTTC.

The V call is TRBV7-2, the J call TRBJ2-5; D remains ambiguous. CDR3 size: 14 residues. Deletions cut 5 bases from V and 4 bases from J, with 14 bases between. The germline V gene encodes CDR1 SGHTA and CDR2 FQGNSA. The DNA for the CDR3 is TGTGCCAGCAGCCCGCCCGGACCCAGAGAGACCCAGTACTTC. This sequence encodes CASSPPGPRETQYF.

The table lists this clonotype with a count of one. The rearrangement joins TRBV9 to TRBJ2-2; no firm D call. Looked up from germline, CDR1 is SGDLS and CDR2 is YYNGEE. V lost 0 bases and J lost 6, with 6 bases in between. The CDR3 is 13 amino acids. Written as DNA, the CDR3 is TGTGCCAGCAGCGTAGAATCCGCCGGGGAGCTGTTTTTT. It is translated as CASSVESAGELFF.